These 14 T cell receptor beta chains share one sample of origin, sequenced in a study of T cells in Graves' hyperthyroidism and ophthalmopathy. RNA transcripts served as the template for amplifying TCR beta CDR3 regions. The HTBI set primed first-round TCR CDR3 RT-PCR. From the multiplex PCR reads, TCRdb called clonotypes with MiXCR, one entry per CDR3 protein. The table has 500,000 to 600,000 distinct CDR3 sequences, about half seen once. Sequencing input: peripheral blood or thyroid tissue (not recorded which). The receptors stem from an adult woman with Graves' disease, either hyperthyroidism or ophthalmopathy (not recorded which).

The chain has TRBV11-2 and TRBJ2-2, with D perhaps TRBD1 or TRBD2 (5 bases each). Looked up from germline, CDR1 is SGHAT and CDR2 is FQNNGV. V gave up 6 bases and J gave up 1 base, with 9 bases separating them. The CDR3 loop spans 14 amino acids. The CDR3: CASRRGENTGELFF. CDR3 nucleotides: TGTGCCAGCAGAAGAGGGGAGAACACCGGGGAGCTGTTTTTT.

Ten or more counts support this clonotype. The CDR3 nucleotides are TGCAGTGCTCACGAACAAGAGACCCAGTACTTC. Its translation is CSAHEQETQYF. The chain is built from TRBV20-1 and TRBJ2-5; D unresolved. Trimming cost V 5 bases and J 2 bases, with 6 bases left between them. The CDR3 is made up of 11 amino acids. Germline V gives CDR1 DFQATT, CDR2 SNEGSKA (reference sequence).

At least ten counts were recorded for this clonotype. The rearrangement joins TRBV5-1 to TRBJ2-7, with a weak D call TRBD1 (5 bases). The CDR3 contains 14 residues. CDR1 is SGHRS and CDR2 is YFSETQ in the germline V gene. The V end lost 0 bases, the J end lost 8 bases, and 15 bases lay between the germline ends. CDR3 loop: CASSLGQPVSQQYF. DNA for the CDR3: TGCGCCAGCAGCTTGGGACAGCCAGTTTCCCAGCAGTACTTC. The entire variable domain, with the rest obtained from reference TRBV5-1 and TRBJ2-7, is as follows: KAGVTQTPRYLIKTRGQQVTLSCSPISGHRSVSWYQQTPGQGLQFLFEYFSETQRNKGNFPGRFSGRQFSNSRSEMNVSTLELGDSALYLCASSLGQPVSQQYFGPGTRLTVT.

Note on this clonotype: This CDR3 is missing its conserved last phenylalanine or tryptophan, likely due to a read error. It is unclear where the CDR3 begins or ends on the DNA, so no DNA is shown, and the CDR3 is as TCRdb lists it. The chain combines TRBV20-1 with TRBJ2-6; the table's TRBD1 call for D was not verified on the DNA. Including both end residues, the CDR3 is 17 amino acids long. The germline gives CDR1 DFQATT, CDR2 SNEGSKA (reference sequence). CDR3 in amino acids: CSAVTGTGITLGPTSCL.

CDR3 in DNA: TGTGCCAGCTCACAGGCAGGGGCAGACGGCTATGGCTACACCTTC. Translating it yields CASSQAGADGYGYTF. The genes are TRBV18 and TRBJ1-2; maybe TRBD1 (6 bases). The length of the CDR3 is 15 residues. Germline V CDR1 and CDR2: KGHSH, LQKENI. V dropped 4 bases and J dropped 4 bases, with 16 bases sitting between them.

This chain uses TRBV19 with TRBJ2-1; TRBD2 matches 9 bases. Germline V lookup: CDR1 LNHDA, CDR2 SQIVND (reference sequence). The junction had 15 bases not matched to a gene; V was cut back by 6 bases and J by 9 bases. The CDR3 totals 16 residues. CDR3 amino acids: CASRSQPLAGDAEQFF. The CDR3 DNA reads TGTGCCAGTAGGTCGCAACCCTTAGCGGGAGATGCTGAGCAGTTCTTC.

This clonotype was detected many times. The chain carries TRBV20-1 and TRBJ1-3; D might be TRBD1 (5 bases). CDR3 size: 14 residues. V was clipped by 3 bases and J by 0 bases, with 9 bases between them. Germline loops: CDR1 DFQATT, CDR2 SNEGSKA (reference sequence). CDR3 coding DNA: TGCAGTGCTAGCGACAGTAGCTCTGGAAACACCATATATTTT. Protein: CSASDSSSGNTIYF.

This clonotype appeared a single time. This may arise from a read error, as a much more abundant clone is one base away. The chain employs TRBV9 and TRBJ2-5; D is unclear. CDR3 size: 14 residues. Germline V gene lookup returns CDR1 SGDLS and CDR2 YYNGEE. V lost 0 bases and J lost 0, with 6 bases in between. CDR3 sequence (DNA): TGTGCCAGCAGCGTAGGGGTGTACCAAGAGACCCAGTACTTC. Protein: CASSVGVYQETQYF. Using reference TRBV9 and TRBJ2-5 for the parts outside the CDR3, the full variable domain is DSGVTQTPKHLITATGQRVTLRCSPRSGDLSVYWYQQSLDQGLQFLIQYYNGEERAKGNILERFSAQQFPDLHSELNLSSLELGDSALYFCASSVGVYQETQYFGPGTRLLVL.

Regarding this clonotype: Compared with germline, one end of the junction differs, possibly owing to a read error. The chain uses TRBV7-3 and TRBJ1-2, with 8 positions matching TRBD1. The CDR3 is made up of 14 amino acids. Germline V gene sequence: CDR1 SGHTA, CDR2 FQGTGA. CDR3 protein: CASSQEGQAYGYTF. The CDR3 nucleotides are TGCGCCAGCAGCCAAGAGGGACAGGCTTATGGCTACACCTTC.

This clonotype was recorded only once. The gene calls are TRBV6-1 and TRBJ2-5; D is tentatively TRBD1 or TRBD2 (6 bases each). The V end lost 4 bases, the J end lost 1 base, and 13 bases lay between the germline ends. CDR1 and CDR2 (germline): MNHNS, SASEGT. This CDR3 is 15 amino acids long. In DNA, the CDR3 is TGTGCCAGCAGTGTCAGGGGAGGCTCCCAAGAGACCCAGTACTTC. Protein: CASSVRGGSQETQYF.

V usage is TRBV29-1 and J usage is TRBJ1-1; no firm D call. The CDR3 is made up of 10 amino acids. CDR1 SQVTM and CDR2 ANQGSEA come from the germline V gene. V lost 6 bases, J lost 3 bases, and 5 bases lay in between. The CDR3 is CSVGHTEAFF. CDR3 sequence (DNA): TGCAGCGTCGGACACACTGAAGCTTTCTTT.

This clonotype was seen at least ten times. CDR3 DNA sequence: TGTGCCAGCAGCCCGTCCTCCGGGACTAATCCCTACGAGCAGTACTTC. It yields the protein CASSPSSGTNPYEQYF. The chain is built from TRBV9 and TRBJ2-7, with 7 bases aligning to TRBD2. The CDR3 is 16 amino acids. V lost 4 bases and J lost 2; bases outside the gene matches: 12. Looked up from germline, CDR1 is SGDLS and CDR2 is YYNGEE.

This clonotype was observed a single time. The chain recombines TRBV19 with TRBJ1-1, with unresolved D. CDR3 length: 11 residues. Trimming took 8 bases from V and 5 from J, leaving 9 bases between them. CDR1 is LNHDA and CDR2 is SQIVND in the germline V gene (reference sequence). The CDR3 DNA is TGTGCCAGTTTTCTAGGGACTGAAGCTTTCTTT. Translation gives CASFLGTEAFF.

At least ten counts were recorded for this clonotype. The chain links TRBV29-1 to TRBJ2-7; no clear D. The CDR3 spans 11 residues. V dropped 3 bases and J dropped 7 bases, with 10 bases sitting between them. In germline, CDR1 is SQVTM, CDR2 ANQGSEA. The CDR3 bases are TGCAGCGTTGATGTGGGGTATGAGCAGTACTTC. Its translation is CSVDVGYEQYF.